These 9 T cell receptor beta chains were sequenced from one sample in a study of T cells after yellow fever vaccination. TCRdb reanalysed the 5' RACE reads using MiXCR and keeps one entry per CDR3 protein. The sample shows under 300,000 distinct CDR3 sequences, around 7% of them seen only once. The material sequenced was CD4+ T cells sorted from PBMCs, taken 15 days after the yellow fever booster vaccination. All receptors come from a man aged 30 to 45 who received the YFV17D yellow fever vaccine.

Points on this clonotype: A much larger clone lies one base from this, so it may be a read error. The chain carries TRBV3-1 and TRBJ2-5, with no clear D. Germline V gives CDR1 LGHDT, CDR2 YNNKEL (reference sequence). The CDR3 is 13 residues long. Trimming pared 3 bases from V and 2 bases from J, leaving 7 bases between. The CDR3 sequence is CASSQWRQETQYF. CDR3 bases: TGTGCCAGCAGCCAGTGGAGACAAGAGACCCAGTACTTC.

This clonotype was picked up many times. The rearrangement uses TRBV7-2 and TRBJ2-5; 13 nucleotides agree with TRBD2. Per the germline V gene, CDR1 is SGHTA and CDR2 is FQGNSA. The CDR3 extends over 15 amino acids. With 5 bases clipped from V and 2 bases from J, the junction kept 2 bases outside the gene matches. The DNA of the CDR3 is TGTGCCAGCAGCGAGGGACTAGCGGGGCAAGAGACCCAGTACTTC. This gives the protein CASSEGLAGQETQYF.

This clonotype was seen repeatedly, ten times or more. The chain recombines TRBV9 with TRBJ2-7; 10 nucleotides line up with TRBD2. CDR3 length equals 15 residues. The J segment lost 4 bases and the V segment lost 0 bases, leaving 4 bases of the junction unmatched. The V gene's germline CDR1 is SGDLS and CDR2 YYNGEE. CDR3 DNA sequence: TGTGCCAGCAGCGTAGAGGCTAGCGGGAGTTACGAGCAGTACTTC. This sequence encodes CASSVEASGSYEQYF.

The chain carries TRBV5-1 and TRBJ2-2, with no clear D. CDR1 and CDR2 from the germline V gene are SGHRS and YFSETQ. Between the trimmed V and J ends, which lost 0 bases and 7 bases, there was a span of 10 bases. CDR3 length: 14 residues. The CDR3 DNA reads TGCGCCAGCAGCTTGGGTTTGGACGGCGGGGAGCTGTTTTTT. Amino acids: CASSLGLDGGELFF. Full variable domain (remainder filled in from reference TRBV5-1 and TRBJ2-2): KAGVTQTPRYLIKTRGQQVTLSCSPISGHRSVSWYQQTPGQGLQFLFEYFSETQRNKGNFPGRFSGRQFSNSRSEMNVSTLELGDSALYLCASSLGLDGGELFFGEGSRLTVL.

V and J are TRBV5-4 and TRBJ2-3; no reliable D call. The CDR3 consists of 14 residues. Trimming pared 0 bases from V and 2 bases from J, leaving 7 bases between. CDR1 SGHNT and CDR2 YYREEE come from the germline V gene (reference sequence). The DNA of the CDR3 is TGTGCCAGCAGCTTGGCATTCTACACAGATACGCAGTATTTT. It specifies CASSLAFYTDTQYF.

This clonotype was observed a few times. This chain connects TRBV20-1 to TRBJ2-3, with TRBD2 matching over 13 bases. The CDR3 is 13 amino acids. The germline CDR1 and CDR2 sequences are DFQATT and SNEGSKA (reference sequence). Written as DNA, the CDR3 is TGCAGACCGGGACTAGCGGGAACAGATACGCAGTATTTT. Translating gives CRPGLAGTDTQYF.

V and J are TRBV20-1 and TRBJ1-5, with unresolved D. V dropped 1 base and J dropped 0 bases, with 10 bases sitting between them. The CDR3 sequence is 15 residues long. The germline gives CDR1 DFQATT, CDR2 SNEGSKA (reference sequence). The CDR3 loop is CSARGAAYSNQPQHF. The CDR3 nucleotides are TGCAGTGCTAGAGGGGCCGCTTATAGCAATCAGCCCCAGCATTTT.

The chain carries TRBV3-1 and TRBJ2-1; 11 bases fit TRBD2. With V trimmed by 3 bases and J by 8 bases, 3 bases remained unmatched. Germline assignment: CDR1 LGHDT and CDR2 YNNKEL (reference sequence). There are 14 residues in the CDR3. The CDR3 loop is CASSHSGRGDEQFF. The CDR3 DNA reads as TGTGCCAGCAGCCATAGCGGGAGGGGGGATGAGCAGTTCTTC.

In this sample, this clonotype turned up a few times. This rearrangement joins TRBV10-2 to TRBJ2-2; TRBD2 matches 7 bases. V gave up 7 bases and J gave up 8 bases; unmatched junction bases: 4. The CDR3 spans 12 residues. Per germline, CDR1 WSHSY and CDR2 SAAADI. CDR3 sequence reads: CASIPGGGELFF. In DNA, the CDR3 is TGCGCCAGCATCCCCGGGGGGGGGGAGCTGTTTTTT.